Sequencing of this T cell receptor beta chain was carried out in a study of tumor-infiltrating lymphocytes in primary liver carcinoma. Whole-study context: Stage T1-T3 N0M0 tumors spanned roughly 4.2 to 10 cm.

Total RNA (about 500 ng) served as template for TCR beta cDNA synthesis primed by a constant-region primer. Three nested multiplex PCR rounds, a slightly modified ARM-PCR, produced the libraries for TCR beta. The opening two PCR rounds, about 11 cycles each, paired TRBV1-TRBV30 forward primers with a C-beta reverse primer. TCRdb re-called the multiplex PCR reads through MiXCR, storing one row per CDR3 protein. The data contain 55,000 to 70,000 distinct CDR3 sequences, about two thirds of them seen just once; the ten biggest clones take up roughly three fifths. Co-extracting RNA and DNA was done with roughly 17-34 mg of unsorted bulk tissue as input. In this sample, this clonotype turned up a few times. Compared with germline, one end of the junction differs, possibly owing to a read error. The germline V gene has CDR1 SGHTS and CDR2 YDEGEE. The CDR3 covers 17 residues.

The rearrangement joins TRBV5-8 to TRBJ1-1, with D uncertain. Material for sequencing was liver tumor tissue from sampling region 2. Subset indicated: tumor region T2, inferior pole. The clonotype comes from a man aged 40-49 years with primary liver carcinoma and hepatitis B virus infection. In DNA, the CDR3 is TGTGCCAGCAGCTCTGGGATTAAAAAGGTTTTGAACACTGAGGCTTTCTTT. Protein sequence: CASSSGIKKVLNTEAFF. Full variable domain (remainder filled in from reference TRBV5-8 and TRBJ1-1): EAGVTQSPTHLIKTRGQQATLRCSPISGHTSVYWYQQALGLGLQFLLWYDEGEERNRGNFPPRFSGRQFPNYSSELNVNALELEDSALYLCASSSGIKKVLNTEAFFGQGTRLTVV.